The next 12 T cell receptor beta chains were all read from a single sample in a study of regulatory T cells in long-lasting Graves disease. The time point was: persistent/refractory GD, antithyroid drugs over 5 years with positive TRAb. There was RNA extracted from PBMCs, and the TCR library was made from it. The authors built TCR beta libraries using iRepertoire HTBI primers and Arm-PCR of CDR3 regions. In TCRdb, the multiplex PCR reads were re-called with MiXCR into one record per CDR3 protein. The table has 600,000 to 850,000 distinct CDR3 sequences, 25% to 30% seen once. The sequencing used peripheral blood mononuclear cells (PBMCs), collected when the disease was refractory, from a patient treated with antithyroid drugs. The receptors here all came from a female donor with Graves disease.

This chain joins TRBV6-1 and TRBJ2-2, with D possibly matching TRBD2 (6 bases). Germline V gives CDR1 MNHNS, CDR2 SASEGT. The V gene lost 10 bases and the J gene lost 7 bases, with 22 bases spanning the gap. The CDR3 has 15 amino acids. The CDR3 loop is CATSRGLRAGGELFF. CDR3 bases: TGTGCCACGAGTCGGGGACTGCGGGCGGGCGGGGAGCTGTTTTTT.

The V call is TRBV13, the J call TRBJ1-1; D gene ambiguous. V was pared by 5 bases and J by 1 base, with 11 bases between. CDR1 PRHDT and CDR2 FYEKMQ come from the germline V gene (reference sequence). CDR3 length: 14 residues. CDR3 DNA: TGTGCCAGCAGCACCTATCTTACGAACACTGAAGCTTTCTTT. Encoded protein: CASSTYLTNTEAFF.

This chain connects TRBV28 to TRBJ2-3; the match to TRBD2 covers 7 bases. The CDR3 consists of 16 residues. CDR1 MDHEN and CDR2 SYDVKM come from the germline V gene. V shed 6 bases and J 3 bases; nucleotides not matched to a gene: 12. The CDR3 region has the DNA TGTGCCAGCAGCCCAAGTTGGGGGACTAAAACAGATACGCAGTATTTT. The encoded protein is CASSPSWGTKTDTQYF.

This chain joins TRBV9 and TRBJ1-2, with a possible D match to TRBD1 (6 bases). Germline V gene lookup returns CDR1 SGDLS and CDR2 YYNGEE. Trimming stripped 3 bases from V and 8 bases from J, with 8 bases between. The CDR3 has 11 residues. The CDR3: CASSAGVGYTF. As DNA, the CDR3 is TGTGCCAGCAGCGCAGGGGTAGGCTACACCTTC.

V and J are TRBV6-1 and TRBJ1-2, with 8 bases that match TRBD1. The CDR3 is made up of 13 amino acids. The V and J ends lost 6 bases and 7 bases, in that order; junction bases with no gene match: 7. Per germline, CDR1 MNHNS and CDR2 SASEGT. In DNA form, the CDR3 reads TGTGCCAGCAGCAATTCCGACAGGGGTGGCTACACCTTC. As protein: CASSNSDRGGYTF.

Concerning this clonotype: An end of the junction does not agree with germline; a read error may underlie this. This sequence joins TRBV11-2 and TRBJ1-2, with 7 nucleotides matching TRBD1. Germline lookup yields CDR1 SGHAT and CDR2 FQNNGV. This CDR3 has 13 residues. CDR3 sequence (DNA): TGTGCCAGCAGCTTCAACAGGGGAAATGGATACACCTTC. It specifies CASSFNRGNGYTF.

This rearrangement joins TRBV29-1 to TRBJ2-5; 8 nucleotides line up with TRBD1. The germline gives CDR1 SQVTM, CDR2 ANQGSEA. With 8 bases clipped from V and 1 base from J, the junction kept 9 bases outside the gene matches. CDR3 size: 14 residues. This CDR3 reads CSPKDRAIQETQYF. The CDR3 region has the DNA TGCAGCCCCAAGGACAGGGCAATCCAAGAGACCCAGTACTTC.

V gene TRBV20-1 combines with J gene TRBJ2-2, with TRBD2 matching 8 bases. V was clipped by 6 bases and J by 5 bases; unmatched bases: 11. Germline CDR1 reads DFQATT; CDR2 reads SNEGSKA (reference sequence). The CDR3 totals 15 residues. As DNA, the CDR3 is TGCAGTGCCCCCACCCGGGCGGGAGGAACCGGGGAGCTGTTTTTT. Protein sequence: CSAPTRAGGTGELFF.

The rearrangement uses TRBV25-1 and TRBJ1-3, with TRBD1 matching 8 bases. CDR1 MGHDK and CDR2 SYGVNS come from the germline V gene. The CDR3 contains 16 residues. The V segment lost 3 bases and the J segment 0 bases; nucleotides outside the gene matches: 4. CDR3: CASSERQGSSGNTIYF. In nucleotides, the CDR3 is TGTGCCAGCAGTGAGAGACAGGGGAGCTCTGGAAACACCATATATTTT.

This clonotype was detected many times. This chain connects TRBV2 to TRBJ1-1; TRBD1 is a possible D gene (6 bases). V lost 6 bases and J lost 3, with 14 bases in between. The CDR3 loop spans 14 amino acids. Germline V gene lookup returns CDR1 SNHLY and CDR2 FYNNEI. The CDR3 DNA reads TGTGCCAGCAGCGGTAGAGGGGGGGACACTGAAGCTTTCTTT. Protein: CASSGRGGDTEAFF.

The chain couples TRBV5-1 to TRBJ2-7; unclear D gene. CDR3 size: 14 residues. Between the trimmed V and J ends, which lost 4 bases and 3 bases, there was a span of 14 bases. Germline V gene data show CDR1 as SGHRS and CDR2 as YFSETQ. The CDR3 DNA reads as TGCGCCAGCAGCGTCGACTGGGGTGGCTACGAGCAGTACTTC. Its protein is CASSVDWGGYEQYF.

This clonotype came up a few times. The V and J genes are TRBV28 and TRBJ1-2; D remains ambiguous. Germline V gives CDR1 MDHEN, CDR2 SYDVKM. V lost 3 bases and J 6 bases, leaving 11 bases between the germline ends. This CDR3 is built from 13 residues. The CDR3 loop reads CASSLGLRDGYTF. CDR3 DNA: TGTGCCAGCAGTTTGGGCCTGAGGGATGGCTACACCTTC.